The clone carrying this TCR beta chain came up a few times. A universal primer site came from template switching; cDNA carried unique molecular identifiers. TCRdb used MiXCR to reprocess the 5' RACE reads, holding one entry per CDR3 protein. This table holds 690,000 or so distinct CDR3 sequences, over 5% found once. The sample is drawn from a study of identical twins. This CDR3 is built from 14 residues. V trimming: 5 bases; J trimming: 7 bases; junction bases outside the gene matches: 6. The germline CDR1 and CDR2 sequences are SSHAT and FNYEAQ (reference sequence). The source material was naive T cells sorted from blood. The source is a man between 18 and 29 years old in good health. The gene calls are TRBV7-7 and TRBJ2-1; TRBD1 matches 9 bases. This chain's CDR3 is CASSQDRGANEQFF. The CDR3 nucleotides read TGTGCCAGCAGCCAGGACAGGGGAGCAAATGAGCAGTTCTTC. The whole variable domain, filled in from reference TRBV7-7 and TRBJ2-1, reads GAGVSQSPRYKVTKRGQDVTLRCDPISSHATLYWYQQALGQGPEFLTYFNYEAQPDKSGLPSDRFSAERPEGSISTLTIQRTEQRDSAMYRCASSQDRGANEQFFGPGTRLTVL.